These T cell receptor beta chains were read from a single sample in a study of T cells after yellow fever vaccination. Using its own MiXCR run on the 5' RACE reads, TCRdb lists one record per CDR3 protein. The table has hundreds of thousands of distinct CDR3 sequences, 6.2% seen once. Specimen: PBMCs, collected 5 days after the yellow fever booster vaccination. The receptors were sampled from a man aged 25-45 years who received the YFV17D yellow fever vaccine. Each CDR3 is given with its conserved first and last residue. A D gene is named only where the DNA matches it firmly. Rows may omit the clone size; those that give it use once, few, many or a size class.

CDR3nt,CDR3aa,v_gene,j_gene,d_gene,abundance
TGCGCCAGCAGCGTGACTAGCGGGCCGCTCAGAGACAATGAGCAGTTCTTC,CASSVTSGPLRDNEQFF,TRBV5-1,TRBJ2-1,TRBD2,many
TGCAGTGCTCTCCACTATGCCAACCCGAGGGCCGAGGAGCAGTTCTTC,CSALHYANPRAEEQFF,TRBV20-1,TRBJ2-1,NA,NA
TGCAGTGCTAGAAAGGACCCGTGGATGGATGCCAAAAACATTCAGTACTTC,CSARKDPWMDAKNIQYF,TRBV20-1,TRBJ2-4,NA,few
TGTGCCAGCTCTCCAGACACCGGCGAGAAGTACTTC,CASSPDTGEKYF,TRBV18,TRBJ2-7,NA,NA
TGCAGCGTTAAAAGGACTAGCGGGAGTTATGAGCAGTTCTTC,CSVKRTSGSYEQFF,TRBV29-1,TRBJ2-1,TRBD2,few
TGCGCCAGCAGCTTGGTCTCAGGGGGCAGCACCGGGGAGCTGTTTTTT,CASSLVSGGSTGELFF,TRBV5-1,TRBJ2-2,TRBD1,many
TGCAGTGCTAGAGACTGGGGACTAGCGGGCAAACAAGAGACCCAGTACTTC,CSARDWGLAGKQETQYF,TRBV20-1,TRBJ2-5,TRBD2,few
TGTGCCAGCAGCTTGTTTAGCGGGAGTGGTGAGCAGTTCTTC,CASSLFSGSGEQFF,TRBV5-4,TRBJ2-1,TRBD2,few
TGTGCTAGCAGCCTTAGCGGGACCGACCAAGATACGCAGTATTTT,CASSLSGTDQDTQYF,TRBV7-7,TRBJ2-3,TRBD2,NA
TGCGCCAGCAGCCAAGAGGCCCGCAACTGGGGGGGCTACACCTTC,CASSQEARNWGGYTF,TRBV4-3,TRBJ1-2,NA,few
TGTGCCAGCAGTTCAACGGTATACGAGCAGTACTTC,CASSSTVYEQYF,TRBV6-2/TRBV6-3,TRBJ2-7,NA,few
TGCAGCGTTCAACTAGCGATTTCCTACGAGCAGTACTTC,CSVQLAISYEQYF,TRBV29-1,TRBJ2-7,TRBD2,NA
TGTGCCAGCAGCTTGGGGACAGCAACTTACCAAGAGACCCAGTACTTC,CASSLGTATYQETQYF,TRBV5-5,TRBJ2-5,NA,few
TGTGCCAGCAGCCCCCCCCTGGGGAACTATGGCTACACCTTC,CASSPPLGNYGYTF,TRBV7-9,TRBJ1-2,NA,few
TGTGCCAGCAGTTTAGTGACAGGGGGCAGCGGCTACACCTTC,CASSLVTGGSGYTF,TRBV12-3/TRBV12-4,TRBJ1-2,TRBD1,NA
TGTGCCAGTAGTACTCTACAGGGGGTAGTCTACAATGAGCAGTTCTTC,CASSTLQGVVYNEQFF,TRBV19,TRBJ2-1,TRBD1,many
TGTGCCTTCTGTCTAGACCAAGGGGGTACGGTGAACACCGGGGAGCTGTTTTTT,CAFCLDQGGTVNTGELFF,TRBV12-3/TRBV12-4,TRBJ2-2,NA,NA
TGCAGTGCCGCGGGACGTTACGAGCAGTACTTC,CSAAGRYEQYF,TRBV20-1,TRBJ2-7,NA,NA
TGCGCCAGCAGCTTGGATGGACAGGGCTTCGAAAAACTGTTTTTT,CASSLDGQGFEKLFF,TRBV5-1,TRBJ1-4,TRBD1,few
TGTGCCTGGAGTGTTGGTAGGGGGAGCACCGGGGAGCTGTTTTTT,CAWSVGRGSTGELFF,TRBV30,TRBJ2-2,NA,NA
TGTGCCAGCGCTTTGGCTAGCCGCTACAATGAGCAGTTCTTC,CASALASRYNEQFF,TRBV11-2,TRBJ2-1,NA,few
TGTGCCATCAGTGAGGCACTAGCGGTTGATGAGCAGTTCTTC,CAISEALAVDEQFF,TRBV10-3,TRBJ2-1,TRBD2,many
TGTGCCAGCGGCCCGGGGGTCGGCATCTCTGACGAGCAGTACTTC,CASGPGVGISDEQYF,TRBV28,TRBJ2-7,NA,NA
TGCGCCAGCAGCCACGGACAGGGGGCGGAGGAGCAGTTCTTC,CASSHGQGAEEQFF,TRBV4-1,TRBJ2-1,TRBD1,once
TGCAGCGTTGAAATGGGGGTCGGGGAAGCTTTCTTT,CSVEMGVGEAFF,TRBV29-1,TRBJ1-1,NA,many
TGCGCCAGCAGGAGGACTAGCGGGAGGGAAGAGACCCAGTACTTC,CASRRTSGREETQYF,TRBV10-2,TRBJ2-5,TRBD2,few
TGCGCCAGCAGCGTGGACATACCGAATGGCGAGCAGTACTTC,CASSVDIPNGEQYF,TRBV5-1,TRBJ2-7,NA,many
TGCAGCGTTGAAGATCGGGGACAGGGTCCGTCGGACAATGAGCAGTTCTTC,CSVEDRGQGPSDNEQFF,TRBV29-1,TRBJ2-1,TRBD1,few
TGCAGTGCTAGGGGGGATCTCTCTGGAAACACCATATATTTT,CSARGDLSGNTIYF,TRBV20-1,TRBJ1-3,NA,NA
TGTGCCAGCAGCGTAGCTACTAATGGGGACAGCTCCACCGGGGAGCTGTTTTTT,CASSVATNGDSSTGELFF,TRBV9,TRBJ2-2,TRBD1,few
TGCAGTGCTAGTAGTCTAGCGAACACCGGGGAGCTGTTTTTT,CSASSLANTGELFF,TRBV20-1,TRBJ2-2,NA,many
TGCAGTGCTAGAGATCTAGCGGGAGGGCCCGGGGAGCTGTTTTTT,CSARDLAGGPGELFF,TRBV20-1,TRBJ2-2,TRBD2,NA
TGTGCCAGCAGCCAAATCCAGGGGGCCGAGGAGACCCAGTACTTC,CASSQIQGAEETQYF,TRBV6-5,TRBJ2-5,TRBD1,many
TGTGCCAGCAGCTTGGAGGACAGGACTTACACCGGGGAGCTGTTTTTT,CASSLEDRTYTGELFF,TRBV5-5,TRBJ2-2,TRBD1,few
TGCGCCAGCAGCCAAGATCGGGGGAGGGGGAACATTCAGTACTTC,CASSQDRGRGNIQYF,TRBV4-3,TRBJ2-4,NA,many
TGTGCCATCGGATGGGACTACGAGCAGTACTTC,CAIGWDYEQYF,TRBV10-3,TRBJ2-7,NA,few
TGTGCCAGCAGACCGGGAGGCACCGGGGAGCTGTTTTTT,CASRPGGTGELFF,TRBV27,TRBJ2-2,TRBD2,many
TGTGCCAGCACCGTTAATGCGCAAGGCTCCTACGAGCAGTACTTC,CASTVNAQGSYEQYF,TRBV6-1,TRBJ2-7,NA,many
TGTGCCAGCAGGCCCGGGACTAGCGGGAGGGCGGGCGAGACCCAGTACTTC,CASRPGTSGRAGETQYF,TRBV12-3/TRBV12-4,TRBJ2-5,TRBD2,few
TGTGCCAGCAGTGGACAGAATCCAAACTTAAACATTCAGTACTTC,CASSGQNPNLNIQYF,TRBV2,TRBJ2-4,NA,many
TGTGCCACCAGCAGAGATGGGGAGGGGGATACGCAGTATTTT,CATSRDGEGDTQYF,TRBV15,TRBJ2-3,TRBD2,few
TGTGCCAGCAGCACAGCAACCGTCAGGGGCGGGTCCCGAAGGCAACAGACCCAGTACTTC,CASSTATVRGGSRRQQTQYF,TRBV28,TRBJ2-5,NA,NA
TGTGCCAGCAGCAGGCTCGACAACTCCTACGAGCAGTACTTC,CASSRLDNSYEQYF,TRBV7-9,TRBJ2-7,NA,many
TGTGCCAGCTCACCACCTAATAGCGGGAGGGGAGGCGAGCAGTACTTC,CASSPPNSGRGGEQYF,TRBV18,TRBJ2-7,TRBD2,many
TGCAGTGCCGCCCCCCAGGGGGTTCTCTACGAGCAGTACTTC,CSAAPQGVLYEQYF,TRBV20-1,TRBJ2-7,TRBD1,NA
TGCAGTGCTGGACTTCTAGCGGGAGTGTCAGCAGAGACCCAGTACTTC,CSAGLLAGVSAETQYF,TRBV20-1,TRBJ2-5,TRBD2,few
TGTGCCAGCAGCGTAGAAATAGTCCGGGGCACCGGGGAGCTGTTTTTT,CASSVEIVRGTGELFF,TRBV9,TRBJ2-2,NA,NA
TGTGCCAGCAGCCCAGCGGGAGCACGCGACGGTGAGCAGTTCTTC,CASSPAGARDGEQFF,TRBV3-1,TRBJ2-1,TRBD2,many
TGTGCCAGCAGCTTAGTAGGGATAGAGACCCAGTACTTC,CASSLVGIETQYF,TRBV7-2,TRBJ2-5,NA,few
TGCGCCAGCAGCACGGGACTAGCGGTTGGGGAGCTGTTTTTT,CASSTGLAVGELFF,TRBV4-3,TRBJ2-2,TRBD2,NA
TGTGCCAGCAGTCCAGTAGTAGGAGGGGTGGGGATCTTC,CASSPVVGGVGIF,TRBV12-3/TRBV12-4,TRBJ2-1,NA,few
TGTGCCAGCAGTGCCCGGACAGGACCCAATCAGCCCCAGCATTTT,CASSARTGPNQPQHF,TRBV27,TRBJ1-5,TRBD1,few
TGTGCCAGCAAATCCGGGGGGAGCTATGGCTACACCTTC,CASKSGGSYGYTF,TRBV6-5,TRBJ1-2,NA,many
TGTGCCAGCAGGTTCCAGCACACTGAAGCTTTCTTT,CASRFQHTEAFF,TRBV6-2/TRBV6-3,TRBJ1-1,NA,many
TGTGCCACCAGCAGAGAAATGGGGCTATTCCCCCTCAATGAGCAGTTCTTC,CATSREMGLFPLNEQFF,TRBV15,TRBJ2-1,NA,NA
TGTGCCAGCAGTTTGGCTAGCGCTTCCTACAATGAGCAGTTCTTC,CASSLASASYNEQFF,TRBV6-2/TRBV6-3,TRBJ2-1,NA,many
TGCAGTGCCTTCACAGGGTCAAGGGGCACAGATACGCAGTATTTT,CSAFTGSRGTDTQYF,TRBV20-1,TRBJ2-3,NA,NA
TGTGCCAGCAGTGAATTGATTACTGTAGGCGAGCAGTACTTC,CASSELITVGEQYF,TRBV2,TRBJ2-7,NA,NA